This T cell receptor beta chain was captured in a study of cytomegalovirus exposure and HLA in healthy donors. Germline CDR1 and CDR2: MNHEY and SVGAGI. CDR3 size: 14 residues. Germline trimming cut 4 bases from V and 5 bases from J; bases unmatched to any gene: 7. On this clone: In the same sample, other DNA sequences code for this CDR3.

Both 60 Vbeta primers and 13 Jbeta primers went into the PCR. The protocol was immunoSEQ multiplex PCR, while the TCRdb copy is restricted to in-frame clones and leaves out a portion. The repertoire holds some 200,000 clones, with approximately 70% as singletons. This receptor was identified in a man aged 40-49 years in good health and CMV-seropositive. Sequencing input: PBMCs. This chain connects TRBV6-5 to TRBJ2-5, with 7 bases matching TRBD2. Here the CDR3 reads CASSSPGGGETQYF. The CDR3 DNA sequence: TGTGCCAGCAGTTCCCCCGGGGGAGGGGAGACCCAGTACTTC.